The clone carrying this TCR beta chain has at least ten counts. The target antigen is unknown. The sample belongs to a study of naive and memory T cell subsets. There are 15 residues in the CDR3. The V and J ends lost 5 bases and 0 bases respectively, with 12 bases between them. The V gene's germline CDR1 is SNHLY and CDR2 FYNNEI. Both TRBC1 and TRBC2 were covered by a beta constant-region primer of two equimolar oligonucleotides. The ligated cDNA underwent four PCR rounds using SP2 and nested alpha and beta constant-region primers. Each CDR3 protein is one row after TCRdb ran MiXCR on the UMI-ligation and nested PCR reads. The sample lists 150,000 or so distinct CDR3 sequences, about 20% occurring once. Study-wide points: Expression changes during T cell differentiation may affect RNA-based TCR counts. Over 95% of naive TCR sequences appeared only once, unlike memory subsets. Naive repertoires, especially CD8, held a few larger clonotypes, possibly memory cells re-expressing CD45RA. In CD4 and CD8 cells, diversity dropped from naive through EMRA.

Cells stained for CD3, CD4, CD8, CD45RA, CD27 and viability were sorted into four CD45RA/CD27 subsets. This TCR was recovered from a human donor in good health. This rearrangement joins TRBV2 to TRBJ2-3, with D tentatively TRBD1 or TRBD2 (5 bases each). Sequenced input: naive CD4+ T cells from blood. The DNA of the CDR3 is TGTGCCAGCAGTCTAGGGGAGCCTAGCACAGATACGCAGTATTTT. It specifies CASSLGEPSTDTQYF. Full variable domain (remainder filled in from reference TRBV2 and TRBJ2-3): EPEVTQTPSHQVTQMGQEVILRCVPISNHLYFYWYRQILGQKVEFLVSFYNNEISEKSEIFDDQFSVERPDGSNFTLKIRSTKLEDSAMYFCASSLGEPSTDTQYFGPGTRLTVL.